The entry below gives a single T cell receptor (beta chain) sequence along with its context. Antigen unknown. The CDR3 runs 13 residues. Deletions cut 8 bases from V and 4 bases from J, with 16 bases between. In germline, CDR1 is SQVTM, CDR2 ANQGSEA. These data come from a study of beta chain features in type 1 diabetes. Notes on the study in general: A moderate, significant TCRB CDR3 shortening appeared in type 1 diabetes across four CD4+ subsets.

The authors reverse transcribed all of the isolated RNA, so sequencing captured expressed TCRB transcripts. Using immunoSEQ multiplex PCR, the repertoire was profiled, and TCRdb retains in-frame clones only, with some absent. The table records approximately 150,000 clones, 10% to 15% of them present only once. The sample comprised central memory CD4+ T cells from blood. The sequence derives from a young man with type 1 diabetes. The chain combines TRBV29-1 with TRBJ2-3, with D possibly TRBD1 on 5 matching bases. CDR3 nucleotide sequence: TGCAGCACACTCGACAGTTGGGCAGATACGCAGTATTTT. Translating it yields CSTLDSWADTQYF.